This T cell receptor beta chain was identified during a study of early T cells in non-severe SARS-CoV-2 infection. MiXCR, applied by TCRdb to the 5' RACE reads, yields one record per CDR3 protein. The table records around 48,000 distinct CDR3 sequences, less than 15% of them present only once. V dropped 0 bases and J dropped 3 bases, with 11 bases sitting between them. Per the germline V gene, CDR1 is LGHDT and CDR2 is YNNKEL (reference sequence). The CDR3 spans 15 residues. At least ten counts were recorded for this clonotype. This TCR derives from an adult who was a healthcare worker with PCR-confirmed SARS-CoV-2 infection or an uninfected control (not recorded which). The sample taken for sequencing was whole blood. The genes are TRBV3-1 and TRBJ1-2; D unresolved. CDR3 region: CASSQEMGKDYGYTF. In nucleotides, the CDR3 is TGTGCCAGCAGCCAAGAAATGGGAAAGGACTATGGCTACACCTTC.